This is a list of T cell receptor beta chains from one sample in a study of long-term antiretroviral therapy in people with HIV. The method was immunoSEQ multiplex PCR; TCRdb's version includes in-frame clones alone and lacks a portion of them. Of tens of thousands of clones in the sample, approximately 88% were seen once. The source material was unsorted PBMCs, sampled 0.5 years after starting antiretroviral therapy. Receptors were obtained from a young woman with HIV. CDR3s include the opening cysteine and the closing phenylalanine or tryptophan. D genes are given only for firm matches. Part of the rows lack a size; the others show once, few, many or a class for expanded clones.

j_call d_call clone_size v_call cdr3_aa cdr3_nt
TRBJ2-3 TRBD1 few TRBV19 CASSSQGADTQYF TGTGCCAGTAGTTCACAGGGGGCAGATACGCAGTATTTT
TRBJ2-5 TRBD2 - TRBV2 CATGLARETQYF TGTGCCACGGGACTAGCGAGAGAGACCCAGTACTTC
TRBJ2-1 - - TRBV7-3 CASSLLPGDEQFF TGTGCCAGCAGCTTACTCCCCGGGGATGAGCAGTTCTTC
TRBJ1-2 - - TRBV9 CASSPSERKGPAGYTF TGTGCCAGCAGCCCTTCTGAACGTAAGGGACCAGCTGGCTACACCTTC
TRBJ1-2 - - TRBV27 CAIRDSYGYTF TGTGCCATCAGGGACTCTTATGGCTACACCTTC
TRBJ1-2 TRBD1 - TRBV6-5 CASSQRDRGFYGYTF TGTGCCAGCAGCCAACGGGACAGGGGGTTTTATGGCTACACCTTC
TRBJ1-1 TRBD1 - TRBV5-1 CASSPRQGGLNTEAFF TGCGCCAGCAGCCCGCGACAGGGGGGTTTGAACACTGAAGCTTTCTTT
TRBJ1-2 - - TRBV10-1 CASSRGQRRLYGYTF TGCGCCAGCAGTAGAGGACAGCGACGGCTCTATGGCTACACCTTC
TRBJ2-3 - - TRBV10-1 CASSTSTDTQYF TGCGCCAGCAGCACTAGCACAGATACGCAGTATTTT
TRBJ1-3 - - TRBV25-1 CASSDLPRHAASGNTIYF TGTGCCAGCAGTGACCTTCCTCGTCACGCAGCCTCTGGAAACACCATATATTTT
TRBJ2-1 TRBD2 few TRBV19 CASSIDTSGNEQFF TGTGCCAGTAGTATTGATACTAGCGGGAATGAGCAGTTCTTC
TRBJ2-3 TRBD2 - TRBV5-3 CARSLKRLAGATDTQYF TGTGCCAGAAGCTTGAAGAGACTAGCGGGAGCCACAGATACGCAGTATTTT
TRBJ1-5 - once TRBV28 CASSFGGRGGLVYQPQHF TGTGCCAGCAGTTTTGGGGGAAGGGGGGGTTTGGTTTATCAGCCCCAGCATTTT
TRBJ1-1 - - TRBV9 CASSVSGTPMNTEAFF TGTGCCAGCAGCGTATCCGGGACACCTATGAACACTGAAGCTTTCTTT
TRBJ2-7 TRBD2 once TRBV4-1 CASSQVTLAGAKQYF TGCGCCAGCAGCCAAGTGACGCTAGCGGGAGCGAAGCAGTACTTC
TRBJ1-2 - - TRBV4-1 CASSHRSGDVIYGYTF TGCGCCAGCAGCCACAGGTCGGGGGACGTGATCTATGGCTACACCTTC
TRBJ2-3 TRBD1 - TRBV28 CASSQTGTGADTQYF TGTGCCAGCAGTCAAACCGGGACAGGGGCAGATACGCAGTATTTT